These 30 T cell receptor beta chains were all obtained from the same sample, sequenced in a study of cytomegalovirus exposure and HLA in healthy donors. Method: immunoSEQ multiplex PCR; TCRdb's copy keeps in-frame clones and lacks some. Of 150,000 to 200,000 clones in the sample, about 80% are singletons; the top ten hold less than 8.5%. Sequenced material: PBMCs. The receptors shown here come from a man younger than 30 in good health and CMV-seropositive.

The rearrangement links TRBV6-1 to TRBJ2-6; D is possibly TRBD2 (5 bases). The CDR3 loop spans 16 amino acids. The germline V gene has CDR1 MNHNS and CDR2 SASEGT. With 4 bases removed from V and 2 bases from J, the gap between germline ends came to 12 bases. The CDR3 protein is CASSVSWTAGANVLTF. The CDR3 DNA reads TGTGCCAGCAGTGTAAGTTGGACTGCTGGGGCCAACGTCCTGACTTTC.

The chain joins TRBV7-3 to TRBJ2-7, with 8 nucleotides matching TRBD2. The junction had 8 bases not matched to a gene; V was cut back by 4 bases and J by 6 bases. The CDR3 sequence is 14 residues long. CDR1 and CDR2 (germline): SGHTA, FQGTGA. DNA of the CDR3: TGTGCCAGCAGCTCCGGGGGGGGCCGATCCGAGCAGTACTTC. Its translation is CASSSGGGRSEQYF.

The CDR3 DNA is TGTGCCAGTAGTCCATCCACAGGACCCTTCTCTGGGGCCAACGTCCTGACTTTC. This gives the protein CASSPSTGPFSGANVLTF. The V call is TRBV19, the J call TRBJ2-6; the D gene is possibly TRBD1 (5 bases). The germline gives CDR1 LNHDA, CDR2 SQIVND (reference sequence). V shed 5 bases and J shed 0 bases, with 17 bases lying between them. The CDR3 covers 18 residues.

The chain couples TRBV30 to TRBJ2-7; maybe TRBD1 (6 bases). Germline V lookup: CDR1 GTSNPN, CDR2 SVGIG (reference sequence). Trimming took 2 bases from V and 4 from J, leaving 15 bases between them. The length of the CDR3 is 14 residues. CDR3 amino acids: CAWSSLGQTYEQYF. DNA of the CDR3: TGTGCCTGGAGTAGCCTGGGACAAACTTACGAGCAGTACTTC.

The chain uses TRBV6-6 and TRBJ2-3, with TRBD1 identical over 10 bases. V lost 6 bases, J lost 4 bases, and 7 bases stayed unmatched. The CDR3 spans 15 residues. The germline V gene encodes CDR1 MNHNY and CDR2 SVGAGI (reference sequence). The CDR3 is CASRGGQGIADTQYF. The CDR3 bases are TGTGCCAGCAGGGGGGGACAGGGGATCGCAGATACGCAGTATTTT.

This chain connects TRBV5-4 to TRBJ1-5, with D perhaps TRBD1 (6 bases). The CDR3 has 14 residues. The germline gives CDR1 SGHNT, CDR2 YYREEE (reference sequence). Trimming took off 2 bases at V and 3 bases at J, with 9 bases between the two ends. For the CDR3, the DNA is TGTGCCAGCAGCTTACAGGGTAACAATCAGCCCCAGCATTTT. This codes for CASSLQGNNQPQHF.

This clone was observed a single time. The chain uses TRBV6-5 and TRBJ2-5; a possible D gene is TRBD1 (5 bases). Germline V gene data show CDR1 as MNHEY and CDR2 as SVGAGI. The CDR3 is 14 amino acids. V lost 5 bases and J lost 5, with 15 bases in between. CDR3 amino acids: CASSAGSIPETQYF. The CDR3 DNA sequence: TGTGCCAGCAGTGCAGGGTCGATCCCGGAGACCCAGTACTTC.

The chain links TRBV7-2 to TRBJ2-6; D unresolved. Deletions cut 6 bases from V and 3 bases from J, with 21 bases between. The CDR3 consists of 18 residues. Germline V lookup: CDR1 SGHTA, CDR2 FQGNSA. CDR3 region: CASSLQLSVVIGANVLTF. The DNA for the CDR3 is TGTGCCAGCAGTCTACAGTTGTCGGTCGTTATTGGGGCCAACGTCCTGACTTTC.

The CDR3 here is CASSLSSGRAGTGELFF. Here the CDR3 DNA reads TGTGCCAGCAGCTTGAGTAGCGGGAGGGCGGGCACCGGGGAGCTGTTTTTT. The chain employs TRBV7-2 and TRBJ2-2; 11 positions match TRBD2. CDR1 and CDR2 from the germline V gene are SGHTA and FQGNSA. The CDR3 consists of 17 residues. J gave up 4 bases and V 3 bases, and 7 bases lay outside the gene matches.

This chain connects TRBV4-3 to TRBJ2-7, with D uncertain. Per the germline V gene, CDR1 is LGHNA and CDR2 is YSLEER. The CDR3 consists of 15 residues. Trimming pared 0 bases from V and 4 bases from J, leaving 13 bases between. CDR3 sequence reads: CASSQESIGLYEQYF. CDR3 nucleotide sequence: TGCGCCAGCAGCCAAGAAAGTATTGGCCTTTACGAGCAGTACTTC.

This chain links TRBV6-5 with TRBJ2-1; 9 bases are shared with TRBD2. V lost 6 bases to trimming and J lost 4 bases; unmatched junction nucleotides: 7. The CDR3 spans 15 residues. Germline loops: CDR1 MNHEY, CDR2 SVGAGI. The CDR3 DNA reads as TGTGCCAGCAGAGGAATAGCGGGAGTATACAATGAGCAGTTCTTC. Its protein is CASRGIAGVYNEQFF.

The rearrangement links TRBV5-6 to TRBJ2-7; D is possibly TRBD2 (6 bases). V was trimmed by 4 bases and J by 5 bases, leaving 16 bases between them. The CDR3 sequence is 14 residues long. Looked up from germline, CDR1 is SGHDT and CDR2 is YYEEEE. CDR3 DNA: TGTGCCAGCAGCCCGGGACTCACGCTTAACGAGCAGTACTTC. It is translated as CASSPGLTLNEQYF.

The V and J genes are TRBV9 and TRBJ1-1; 10 bases agree with TRBD1. The ends lost 0 bases at V and 0 bases at J; junction bases unmatched: 2. The CDR3 spans 16 residues. Germline loops: CDR1 SGDLS, CDR2 YYNGEE. CDR3 DNA: TGTGCCAGCAGCGTAGGACAGGGGGCCATGAACACTGAAGCTTTCTTT. Translated, it gives CASSVGQGAMNTEAFF.

CDR3 bases: TGTGCCAGCAGTTTAACCGGGAGGGAGACAGATACGCAGTATTTT. The encoded protein is CASSLTGRETDTQYF. The chain employs TRBV27 and TRBJ2-3; 8 bases are a match to TRBD2. V was pared by 2 bases and J by 3 bases, with 4 bases of the junction left unmatched. The CDR3 contains 15 residues. The germline V gene encodes CDR1 MNHEY and CDR2 SMNVEV (reference sequence).

The chain carries TRBV5-5 and TRBJ2-5; 9 positions agree with TRBD2. The length of the CDR3 is 12 residues. Germline V CDR1 and CDR2: SGHKS, YYEKEE (reference sequence). The CDR3 DNA reads TGTGCTTCGCGGGGGGGTACAGAGACCCAGTACTTC. Translating gives CASRGGTETQYF.

The chain combines TRBV6-5 with TRBJ2-7, with D possibly being TRBD1 (6 bases). The CDR3 is 13 amino acids. Trimming took 6 bases from V and 7 from J, leaving 16 bases between them. CDR1 is MNHEY, CDR2 SVGAGI, per germline. CDR3 protein: CASSRDTLGEQYF. CDR3 sequence (DNA): TGTGCCAGCAGCAGGGACACCCTTGGAGAGCAGTACTTC.

The chain employs TRBV7-2 and TRBJ2-1; a weak D match, TRBD2 (6 bases). CDR1 SGHTA and CDR2 FQGNSA come from the germline V gene. V lost 6 bases to trimming and J lost 3 bases, with 21 bases between them. CDR3 size: 17 residues. CDR3 loop: CASSFPGQRAGYNEQFF. CDR3 coding DNA: TGTGCCAGCAGTTTCCCCGGGCAGCGGGCAGGCTACAATGAGCAGTTCTTC.

A note on this clone: The DNA is omitted, as the CDR3 cannot be located on it reliably, and the CDR3 follows TCRdb's listing. The chain combines TRBV21-1 with TRBJ2-7; the D call in the table, TRBD1, was not verified against the DNA. TRBV21-1 is a recognized pseudogene. The CDR3 has 19 amino acids, counting both end residues. The CDR3 sequence: CASSKVGEGTGPVTYEQYF.

This chain joins TRBV5-6 and TRBJ2-2, with a possible D match to TRBD2 (6 bases). Germline CDR1 reads SGHDT; CDR2 reads YYEEEE. The length of the CDR3 is 16 residues. V shed 2 bases and J shed 3 bases, with 14 bases lying between them. CDR3 in amino acids: CASSFGGREDTGELFF. The CDR3, as DNA: TGTGCCAGCAGCTTCGGCGGCAGGGAGGACACCGGGGAGCTGTTTTTT.

This rearrangement joins TRBV2 to TRBJ2-7; 7 nucleotides agree with TRBD1. The ends lost 5 bases at V and 6 bases at J; junction bases unmatched: 10. Germline V gives CDR1 SNHLY, CDR2 FYNNEI. There are 14 residues in the CDR3. CDR3 bases: TGTGCCAGCAGTTGGACAGGCCCCCCTGTCGAGCAGTACTTC. Protein product: CASSWTGPPVEQYF.

V usage is TRBV18 and J usage is TRBJ2-7, with D perhaps matching TRBD1 (5 bases). Trimming shortened V by 5 bases and J by 4 bases, and 15 bases separated the two germline ends. Germline V gene sequence: CDR1 KGHSH, CDR2 LQKENI. This CDR3 spans 14 amino acids. The CDR3 coding sequence is TGTGCCAGCTCAACAGAGTTAGGGGTTTACGAGCAGTACTTC. Encoded protein: CASSTELGVYEQYF.

The chain links TRBV28 to TRBJ1-2, with TRBD1 matching 8 bases. CDR1 is MDHEN, CDR2 SYDVKM, per germline. The CDR3 spans 14 residues. After removal of 8 bases from V and 5 bases from J, the junction contained 10 bases not matched to a gene. The CDR3 nucleotides read TGTGCCAGCTCCAGGACAGGGATTGCTTATGGCTACACCTTC. Encoded protein: CASSRTGIAYGYTF.

This clone was counted once. The gene calls are TRBV27 and TRBJ1-2; TRBD1 matches 9 bases. Trimming cost V 3 bases and J 3 bases; bases outside gene matches: 11. The CDR3 runs to 17 residues. Looked up from germline, CDR1 is MNHEY and CDR2 is SMNVEV (reference sequence). CDR3 protein: CASSLSGTGSFHYGYTF. In nucleotides, the CDR3 is TGTGCCAGCAGTTTGTCCGGGACAGGGTCTTTTCACTATGGCTACACCTTC.

This chain connects TRBV5-1 to TRBJ2-1; 7 bases are a match to TRBD1. CDR3 size: 14 residues. Per the germline V gene, CDR1 is SGHRS and CDR2 is YFSETQ. The V gene end was trimmed by 0 bases and the J gene end by 6 bases; junction bases not matched to a gene: 3. The CDR3, as DNA: TGCGCCAGCAGCTTGGCGGGACAGCCCAATGAGCAGTTCTTC. This sequence encodes CASSLAGQPNEQFF.

The chain couples TRBV6-1 to TRBJ2-7; 7 bases match TRBD2. V shed 3 bases, J shed 2 bases, and the junction held 7 bases outside the gene matches. The germline V gene encodes CDR1 MNHNS and CDR2 SASEGT. The CDR3 consists of 15 residues. The CDR3 loop is CASSEGAGTPYEQYF. In DNA, the CDR3 is TGTGCCAGCAGTGAGGGAGCGGGAACGCCCTACGAGCAGTACTTC.

The chain combines TRBV6-6 with TRBJ2-5; 7 nucleotides agree with TRBD1. Germline CDR1 reads MNHNY; CDR2 reads SVGAGI (reference sequence). The CDR3 spans 13 residues. V lost 5 bases to trimming and J lost 2 bases; unmatched junction nucleotides: 2. The CDR3 DNA reads TGTGCCAGCAGTGGACAGGAACAAGAGACCCAGTACTTC. Translating gives CASSGQEQETQYF.

The chain recombines TRBV6-5 with TRBJ2-5, with a possible D match to TRBD2 (5 bases). The CDR3 is 15 amino acids. Per the germline V gene, CDR1 is MNHEY and CDR2 is SVGAGI. V lost 2 bases and J 5 bases, leaving 15 bases between the germline ends. The CDR3 is CASSYTQLGLETQYF. DNA for the CDR3: TGTGCCAGCAGTTACACCCAACTAGGTTTGGAGACCCAGTACTTC.

The genes are TRBV5-8 and TRBJ2-2; the D gene is possibly TRBD1 (6 bases). Germline assignment: CDR1 SGHTS and CDR2 YDEGEE. Trimming took off 0 bases at V and 0 bases at J, with 6 bases between the two ends. This CDR3 is 15 amino acids long. CDR3 bases: TGTGCCAGCAGCTTGGGGACAGCGAACACCGGGGAGCTGTTTTTT. This sequence encodes CASSLGTANTGELFF.

The chain couples TRBV5-1 to TRBJ2-1, with 10 positions matching TRBD1. V dropped 0 bases and J dropped 5; count of bases not matched to a gene: 8. This CDR3 is built from 17 residues. Germline V gene sequence: CDR1 SGHRS, CDR2 YFSETQ. CDR3 residues: CASSLAATGTGDNEQFF. CDR3 nucleotide sequence: TGCGCCAGCAGCTTGGCCGCAACCGGGACAGGGGACAATGAGCAGTTCTTC.

The chain couples TRBV14 to TRBJ2-7, with 9 bases identical to TRBD2. CDR1 is SGHDN and CDR2 is FVKESK in the germline V gene. This CDR3 region has 16 residues. The V gene end was trimmed by 2 bases and the J gene end by 0 bases; junction bases not matched to a gene: 5. The CDR3: CASSQLKRGASYEQYF. In nucleotides, the CDR3 is TGTGCCAGCAGCCAACTTAAGCGGGGGGCCTCCTACGAGCAGTACTTC.